A selection of T cell receptor beta chains follows, all from one sample in a study of cytotoxic CD8 clonotypes in ibrutinib-treated CLL. Assay used: immunoSEQ multiplex PCR; TCRdb lists only in-frame clones, some missing. The repertoire holds more than 45,000 clones, with roughly 85% as singletons. Sequenced here: PBMCs, sampled after 24 months of ibrutinib treatment. All receptors come from a human donor with chronic lymphocytic leukemia. Each CDR3 is given with its conserved first and last residue. A D gene is named only where the DNA matches it firmly. Not all rows give a size; the values are once, few, many and, for expanded clones, a class.

V gene: TRBV7-9
clone size: -
D gene: TRBD2
J gene: TRBJ2-7
CDR3 protein: CASSKLRGTSGLTYEQYF
CDR3 DNA: TGTGCCAGCAGCAAACTGAGGGGGACTAGCGGTTTGACCTACGAGCAGTACTTC

V gene: TRBV6-8
clone size: -
D gene: -
J gene: TRBJ2-1
CDR3 protein: CASNLDYYNEQFF
CDR3 DNA: TGTGCCAGCAACCTGGACTATTACAATGAGCAGTTCTTC

V gene: TRBV18
clone size: -
D gene: -
J gene: TRBJ2-2
CDR3 protein: CASSPWENTGELFF
CDR3 DNA: TGTGCCAGCTCACCATGGGAGAACACCGGGGAGCTGTTTTTT

V gene: TRBV6-6
clone size: -
D gene: TRBD1
J gene: TRBJ2-5
CDR3 protein: CASSRGTALRDQYF
CDR3 DNA: TGTGCCAGCAGTAGGGGGACAGCCCTAAGAGACCAGTACTTC

V gene: TRBV27
clone size: -
D gene: TRBD2
J gene: TRBJ2-7
CDR3 protein: CASSLWVSGKGNLYEQYF
CDR3 DNA: TGTGCCAGCAGTTTATGGGTTAGCGGGAAAGGAAACCTCTACGAGCAGTACTTC

V gene: TRBV19
clone size: -
D gene: -
J gene: TRBJ2-1
CDR3 protein: CASSSRSYNEQFF
CDR3 DNA: TGTGCCAGTAGTTCCAGATCTTACAATGAGCAGTTCTTC

V gene: TRBV28
clone size: -
D gene: TRBD1
J gene: TRBJ1-4
CDR3 protein: CASSSGQANEKLFF
CDR3 DNA: TGTGCCAGCAGTTCGGGACAGGCTAATGAAAAACTGTTTTTT

V gene: TRBV28
clone size: -
D gene: -
J gene: TRBJ1-2
CDR3 protein: CASSSVYGYTF
CDR3 DNA: TGTGCCAGCAGTTCGGTTTACGGCTACACCTTC

V gene: TRBV7-2
clone size: once
D gene: -
J gene: TRBJ2-2
CDR3 protein: CASSLPIGELFF
CDR3 DNA: TGTGCCAGCAGCCTGCCTATCGGGGAGCTGTTTTTT

V gene: TRBV6-6
clone size: -
D gene: -
J gene: TRBJ2-7
CDR3 protein: CASSDASGTAFEF
CDR3 DNA: TGTGCCAGCAGCGATGCTTCCGGGACTGCTTTCGAATTC

V gene: TRBV2
clone size: few
D gene: -
J gene: TRBJ1-1
CDR3 protein: CASRSDSFGAFF
CDR3 DNA: TGTGCCAGCAGGTCCGACTCTTTTGGAGCTTTCTTT

V gene: TRBV5-1
clone size: -
D gene: TRBD2
J gene: TRBJ2-1
CDR3 protein: CASSLVGEGYNEQFF
CDR3 DNA: TGCGCCAGCAGCTTGGTGGGGGAGGGCTACAATGAGCAGTTCTTC

V gene: TRBV5-1
clone size: -
D gene: TRBD2
J gene: TRBJ2-7
CDR3 protein: CASSSSGGAYEQYF
CDR3 DNA: TGCGCCAGCAGCTCGTCCGGGGGGGCCTACGAGCAGTACTTC

V gene: TRBV7-2
clone size: -
D gene: -
J gene: TRBJ2-2
CDR3 protein: CASSSTATGELFF
CDR3 DNA: TGTGCCAGCAGCTCTACGGCCACCGGGGAGCTGTTTTTT

V gene: TRBV20-1
clone size: -
D gene: -
J gene: TRBJ2-1
CDR3 protein: CSAKDNEQFF
CDR3 DNA: TGCAGTGCTAAGGACAATGAGCAGTTCTTC

V gene: TRBV29-1
clone size: few
D gene: TRBD1
J gene: TRBJ1-2
CDR3 protein: CSVVPQWTGGYTF
CDR3 DNA: TGCAGCGTCGTCCCCCAATGGACAGGTGGCTACACCTTC

V gene: TRBV10-2
clone size: -
D gene: TRBD2
J gene: TRBJ2-1
CDR3 protein: CASSTGTSGMGYNEQFF
CDR3 DNA: TGCGCCAGCAGTACCGGGACTAGCGGGATGGGCTACAATGAGCAGTTCTTC

V gene: TRBV5-1
clone size: -
D gene: TRBD2
J gene: TRBJ2-3
CDR3 protein: CASSLVGLAGGTDTQYF
CDR3 DNA: TGCGCCAGCAGCTTGGTGGGACTAGCGGGAGGCACAGATACGCAGTATTTT

V gene: TRBV6-8
clone size: -
D gene: -
J gene: TRBJ2-2
CDR3 protein: CASSASAANTGELFF
CDR3 DNA: TGTGCCAGCAGTGCCTCTGCGGCCAACACCGGGGAGCTGTTTTTT

V gene: TRBV19
clone size: -
D gene: -
J gene: TRBJ2-7
CDR3 protein: CASSTAEGAGPYEQYF
CDR3 DNA: TGTGCCAGTAGTACGGCAGAGGGAGCAGGGCCCTACGAGCAGTACTTC

V gene: TRBV7-8
clone size: -
D gene: -
J gene: TRBJ1-2
CDR3 protein: CASSPDRDDYGYTF
CDR3 DNA: TGTGCCAGCAGCCCGGACCGAGACGACTATGGCTACACCTTC

V gene: TRBV4-2
clone size: -
D gene: TRBD2
J gene: TRBJ2-5
CDR3 protein: CASSQDYGSGEETQYF
CDR3 DNA: TGTGCCAGCAGCCAAGATTATGGTAGCGGGGAAGAGACCCAGTACTTC